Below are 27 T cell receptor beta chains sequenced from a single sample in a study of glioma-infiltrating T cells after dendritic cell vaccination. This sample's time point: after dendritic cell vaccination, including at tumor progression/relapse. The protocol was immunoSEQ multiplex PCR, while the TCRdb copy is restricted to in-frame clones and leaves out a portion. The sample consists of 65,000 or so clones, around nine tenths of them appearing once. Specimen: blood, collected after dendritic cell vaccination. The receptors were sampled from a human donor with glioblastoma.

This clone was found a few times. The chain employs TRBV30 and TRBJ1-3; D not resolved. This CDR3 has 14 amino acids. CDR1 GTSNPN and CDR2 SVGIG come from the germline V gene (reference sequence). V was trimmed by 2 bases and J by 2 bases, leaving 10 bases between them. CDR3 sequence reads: CAWSREVPGNTIYF. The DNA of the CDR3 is TGTGCCTGGAGTAGGGAGGTCCCTGGAAACACCATATATTTT. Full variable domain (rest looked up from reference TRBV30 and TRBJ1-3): SQTIHQWPATLVQPVGSPLSLECTVEGTSNPNLYWYRQAAGRGLQLLFYSVGIGQISSEVPQNLSASRPQDRQFILSSKKLLLSDSGFYLCAWSREVPGNTIYFGEGSWLTVV.

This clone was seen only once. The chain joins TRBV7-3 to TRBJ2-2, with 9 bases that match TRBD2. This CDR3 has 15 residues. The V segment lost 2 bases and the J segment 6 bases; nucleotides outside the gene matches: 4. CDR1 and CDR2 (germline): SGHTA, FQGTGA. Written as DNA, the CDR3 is TGTGCCAGCAGCTTACTAGCGGGATCGGCCGGGGAGCTGTTTTTT. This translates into CASSLLAGSAGELFF.

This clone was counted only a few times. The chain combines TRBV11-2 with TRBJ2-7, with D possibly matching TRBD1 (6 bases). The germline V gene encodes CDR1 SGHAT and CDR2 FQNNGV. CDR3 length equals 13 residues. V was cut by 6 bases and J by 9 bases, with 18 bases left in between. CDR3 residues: CASSSNRAWVQYF. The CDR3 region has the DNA TGTGCCAGCAGTTCCAACAGGGCGTGGGTGCAGTACTTC. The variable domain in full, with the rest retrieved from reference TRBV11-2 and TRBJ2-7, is EAGVAQSPRYKIIEKRQSVAFWCNPISGHATLYWYQQILGQGPKLLIQFQNNGVVDDSQLPKDRFSAERLKGVDSTLKIQPAKLEDSAVYLCASSSNRAWVQYFGPGTRLTVT.

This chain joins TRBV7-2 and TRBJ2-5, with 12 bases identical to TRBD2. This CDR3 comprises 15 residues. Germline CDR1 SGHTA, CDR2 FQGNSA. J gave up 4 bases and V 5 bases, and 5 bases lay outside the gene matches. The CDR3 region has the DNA TGTGCCAGCAGCCCACTAGCGGGAGGTGTAGAGACCCAGTACTTC. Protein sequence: CASSPLAGGVETQYF.

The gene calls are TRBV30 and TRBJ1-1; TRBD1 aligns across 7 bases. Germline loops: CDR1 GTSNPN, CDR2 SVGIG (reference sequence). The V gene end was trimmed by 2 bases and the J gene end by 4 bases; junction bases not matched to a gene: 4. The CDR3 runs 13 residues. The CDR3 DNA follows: TGTGCCTGGAGTTCACAGGGGTTCACTGAAGCTTTCTTT. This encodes CAWSSQGFTEAFF.

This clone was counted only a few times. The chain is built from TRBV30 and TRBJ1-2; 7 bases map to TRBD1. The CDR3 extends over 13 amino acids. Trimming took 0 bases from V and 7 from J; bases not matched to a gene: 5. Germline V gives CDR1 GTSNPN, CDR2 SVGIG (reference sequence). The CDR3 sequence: CAWSVATGIGYTF. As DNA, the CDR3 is TGTGCCTGGAGTGTAGCGACAGGGATTGGCTACACCTTC.

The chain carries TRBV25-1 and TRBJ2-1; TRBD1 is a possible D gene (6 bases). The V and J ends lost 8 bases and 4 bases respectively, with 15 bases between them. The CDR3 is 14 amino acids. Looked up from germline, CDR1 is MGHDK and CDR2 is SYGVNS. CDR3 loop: CASAPGHLYNEQFF. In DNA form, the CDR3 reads TGTGCCAGCGCACCGGGACACTTATACAATGAGCAGTTCTTC.

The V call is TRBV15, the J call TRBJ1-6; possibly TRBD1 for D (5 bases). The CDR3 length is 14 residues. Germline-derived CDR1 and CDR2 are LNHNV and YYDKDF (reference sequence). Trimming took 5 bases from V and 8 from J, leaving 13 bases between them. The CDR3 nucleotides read TGTGCCACCAGCCCCAAGGGGTTTGATTCACCCCTCCACTTT. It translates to CATSPKGFDSPLHF.

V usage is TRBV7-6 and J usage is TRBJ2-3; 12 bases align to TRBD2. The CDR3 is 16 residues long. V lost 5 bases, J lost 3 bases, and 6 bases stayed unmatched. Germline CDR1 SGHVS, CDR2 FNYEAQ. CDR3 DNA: TGTGCCAGCAGCCTTATACTAGCGGGAGGAACAGATACGCAGTATTTT. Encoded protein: CASSLILAGGTDTQYF. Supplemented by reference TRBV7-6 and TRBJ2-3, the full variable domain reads GAGVSQSPRYKVTKRGQDVALRCDPISGHVSLYWYRQALGQGPEFLTYFNYEAQQDKSGLPNDRFSAERPEGSISTLTIQRTEQRDSAMYRCASSLILAGGTDTQYFGPGTRLTVL.

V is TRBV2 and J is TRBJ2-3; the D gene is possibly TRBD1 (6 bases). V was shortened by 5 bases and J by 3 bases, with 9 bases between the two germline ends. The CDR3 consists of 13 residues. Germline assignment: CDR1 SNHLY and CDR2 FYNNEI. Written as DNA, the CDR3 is TGTGCCAGCAGTCAGGGGTTAACAGATACGCAGTATTTT. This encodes CASSQGLTDTQYF.

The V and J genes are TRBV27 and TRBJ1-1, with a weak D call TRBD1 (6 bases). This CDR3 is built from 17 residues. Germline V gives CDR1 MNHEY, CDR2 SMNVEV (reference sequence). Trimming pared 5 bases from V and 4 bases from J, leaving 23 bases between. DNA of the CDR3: TGTGCCAGCAGTCCCCTGGTGCGCGGGGGGCTGAGCACTGAAGCTTTCTTT. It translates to CASSPLVRGGLSTEAFF.

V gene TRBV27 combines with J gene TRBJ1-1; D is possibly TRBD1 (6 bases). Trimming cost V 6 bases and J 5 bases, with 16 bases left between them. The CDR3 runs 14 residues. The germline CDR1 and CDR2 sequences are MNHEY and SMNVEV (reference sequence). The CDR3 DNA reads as TGTGCCAGCAGCCTCGGGGGGCAGCGAACTGAAGCTTTCTTT. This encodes CASSLGGQRTEAFF.

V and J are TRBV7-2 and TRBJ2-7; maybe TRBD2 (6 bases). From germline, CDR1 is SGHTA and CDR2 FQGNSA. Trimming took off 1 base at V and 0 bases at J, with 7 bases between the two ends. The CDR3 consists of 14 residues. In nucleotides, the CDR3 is TGTGCCAGCAGCTTAGGGGAGGTCTCCTACGAGCAGTACTTC. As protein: CASSLGEVSYEQYF.

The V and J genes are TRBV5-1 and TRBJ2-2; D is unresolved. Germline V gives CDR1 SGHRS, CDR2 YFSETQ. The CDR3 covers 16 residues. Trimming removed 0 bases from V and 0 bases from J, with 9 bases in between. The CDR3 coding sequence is TGCGCCAGCAGCTTGGCCAGGCACGCGAACACCGGGGAGCTGTTTTTT. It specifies CASSLARHANTGELFF.

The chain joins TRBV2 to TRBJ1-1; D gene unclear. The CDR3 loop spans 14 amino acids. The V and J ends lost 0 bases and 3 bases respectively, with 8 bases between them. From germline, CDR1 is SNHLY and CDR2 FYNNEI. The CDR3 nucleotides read TGTGCCAGCAGTGAAGCTAGAGGGTACACTGAAGCTTTCTTT. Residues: CASSEARGYTEAFF.

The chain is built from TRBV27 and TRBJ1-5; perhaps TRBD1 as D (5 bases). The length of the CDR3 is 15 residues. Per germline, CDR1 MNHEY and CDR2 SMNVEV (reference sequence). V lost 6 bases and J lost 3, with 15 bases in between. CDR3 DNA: TGTGCCAGCAGCCCCGGAGGGACCTACAATCAGCCCCAGCATTTT. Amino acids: CASSPGGTYNQPQHF.

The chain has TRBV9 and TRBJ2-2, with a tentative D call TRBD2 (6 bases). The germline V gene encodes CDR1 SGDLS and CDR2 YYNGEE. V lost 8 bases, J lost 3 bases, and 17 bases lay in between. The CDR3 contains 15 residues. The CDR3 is CASRLRGGDTGELFF. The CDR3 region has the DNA TGTGCCAGTCGCTTACGGGGAGGCGACACCGGGGAGCTGTTTTTT.

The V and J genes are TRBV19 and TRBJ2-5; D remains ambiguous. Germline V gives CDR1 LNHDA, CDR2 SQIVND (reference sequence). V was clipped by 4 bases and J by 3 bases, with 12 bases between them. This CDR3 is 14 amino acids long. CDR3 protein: CASSTLRLEETQYF. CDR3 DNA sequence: TGTGCCAGTAGTACCTTACGACTCGAAGAGACCCAGTACTTC.

The CDR3 here is CASRGLRNTGELFF. In DNA, the CDR3 is TGTGCCAGCAGGGGACTTAGGAACACCGGGGAGCTGTTTTTT. The chain joins TRBV27 to TRBJ2-2, with TRBD2 as a possible D gene (6 bases). Trimming took off 6 bases at V and 1 base at J, with 9 bases between the two ends. This CDR3 contains 14 residues. CDR1 is MNHEY and CDR2 is SMNVEV in the germline V gene (reference sequence).

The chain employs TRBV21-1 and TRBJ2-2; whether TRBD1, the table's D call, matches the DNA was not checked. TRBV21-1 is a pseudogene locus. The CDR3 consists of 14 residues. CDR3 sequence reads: CASRQVWNTGELFF. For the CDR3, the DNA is TGTGCCAGCAGACAGGTATGGAACACCGGGGAGCTGTTTTTT.

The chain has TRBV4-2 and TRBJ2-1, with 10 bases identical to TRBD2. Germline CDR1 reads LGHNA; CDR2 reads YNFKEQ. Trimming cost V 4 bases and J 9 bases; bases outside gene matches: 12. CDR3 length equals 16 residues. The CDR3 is CASSLVVGTSEGEQFF. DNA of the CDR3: TGTGCCAGCAGCCTTGTAGTAGGGACTAGCGAGGGTGAGCAGTTCTTC.

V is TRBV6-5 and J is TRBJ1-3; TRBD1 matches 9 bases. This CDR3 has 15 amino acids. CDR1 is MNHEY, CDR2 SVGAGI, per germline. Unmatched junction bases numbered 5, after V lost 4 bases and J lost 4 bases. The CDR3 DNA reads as TGTGCCAGCAGTTCACAGGGGGCTTCGGGAAACACCATATATTTT. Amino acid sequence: CASSSQGASGNTIYF.

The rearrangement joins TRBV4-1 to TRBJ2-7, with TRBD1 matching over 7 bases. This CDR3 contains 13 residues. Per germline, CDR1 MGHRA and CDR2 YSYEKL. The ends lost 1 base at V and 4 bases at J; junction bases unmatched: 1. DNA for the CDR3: TGCGCCAGCAGCCAAGGGACAGGATACGAGCAGTACTTC. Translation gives CASSQGTGYEQYF.

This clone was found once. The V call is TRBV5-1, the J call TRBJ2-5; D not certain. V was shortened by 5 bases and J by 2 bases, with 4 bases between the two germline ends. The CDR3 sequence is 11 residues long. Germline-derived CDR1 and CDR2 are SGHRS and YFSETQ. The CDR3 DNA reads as TGCGCCAGCAGATCTCAAGAGACCCAGTACTTC. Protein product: CASRSQETQYF.

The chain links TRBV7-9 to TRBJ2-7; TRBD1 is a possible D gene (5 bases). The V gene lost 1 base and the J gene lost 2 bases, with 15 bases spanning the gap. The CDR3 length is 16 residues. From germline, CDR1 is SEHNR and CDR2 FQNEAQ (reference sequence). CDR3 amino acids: CASSLGRGPRTYEQYF. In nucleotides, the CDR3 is TGTGCCAGCAGCTTAGGAAGGGGCCCCCGGACCTACGAGCAGTACTTC.

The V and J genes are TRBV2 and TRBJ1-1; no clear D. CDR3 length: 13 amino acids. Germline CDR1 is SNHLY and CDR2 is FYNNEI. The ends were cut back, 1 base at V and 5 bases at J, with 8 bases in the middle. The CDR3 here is CASSEGRGTEAFF. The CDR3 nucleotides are TGTGCCAGCAGTGAAGGCAGAGGAACTGAAGCTTTCTTT.

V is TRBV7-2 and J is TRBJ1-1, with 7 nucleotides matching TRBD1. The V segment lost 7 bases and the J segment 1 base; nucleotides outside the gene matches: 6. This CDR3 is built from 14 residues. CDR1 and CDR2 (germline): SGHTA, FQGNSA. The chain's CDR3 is CASTKGQPNTEAFF. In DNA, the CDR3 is TGTGCCAGCACCAAGGGACAGCCGAACACTGAAGCTTTCTTT. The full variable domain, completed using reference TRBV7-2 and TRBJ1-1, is GAGVSQSPSNKVTEKGKDVELRCDPISGHTALYWYRQSLGQGLEFLIYFQGNSAPDKSGLPSDRFSAERTGGSVSTLTIQRTQQEDSAVYLCASTKGQPNTEAFFGQGTRLTVV.